The rows below give T cell receptor beta chains drawn from one sample of a study of glioma-infiltrating T cells after dendritic cell vaccination. Here immunoSEQ multiplex PCR was the method, and the copy in TCRdb shows in-frame clones only, minus some. Here the sample spans some 99,000 clones, 80% being singletons. The starting material was blood, obtained after dendritic cell vaccination. The receptors here all came from a human donor with glioblastoma. Both conserved end residues are part of each CDR3. The order of the fields is D gene, J gene, CDR3 length, clone size, V gene, CDR3 protein, CDR3 DNA. D genes are given only for firm matches. Clone size appears in some rows only: once, few, many, or a class for an expanded clone.

D gene: -
J gene: TRBJ2-2
CDR3 length: 14
clone size: once
V gene: TRBV6-5
CDR3 protein: CASRSTGFTGELFF
CDR3 DNA: TGTGCCAGCAGATCCACAGGGTTCACCGGGGAGCTGTTTTTT

D gene: -
J gene: TRBJ1-5
CDR3 length: 15
clone size: -
V gene: TRBV6-1
CDR3 protein: CASSGGQGSNQPQHF
CDR3 DNA: TGTGCCAGCAGTGGCGGTCAGGGTAGCAATCAGCCCCAGCATTTT

D gene: TRBD1
J gene: TRBJ1-4
CDR3 length: 16
clone size: -
V gene: TRBV18
CDR3 protein: CASSPTGGTTNEKLFF
CDR3 DNA: TGTGCCAGCTCACCAACAGGGGGCACAACTAATGAAAAACTGTTTTTT

D gene: TRBD2
J gene: TRBJ2-1
CDR3 length: 14
clone size: -
V gene: TRBV5-1
CDR3 protein: CASSLAGEGVEQFF
CDR3 DNA: TGCGCCAGCAGTCTAGCGGGAGAGGGAGTTGAGCAGTTCTTC

D gene: -
J gene: TRBJ2-1
CDR3 length: 10
clone size: -
V gene: TRBV30
CDR3 protein: CAWSTGEQFF
CDR3 DNA: TGTGCCTGGAGCACAGGGGAGCAGTTCTTC

D gene: -
J gene: TRBJ2-3
CDR3 length: 13
clone size: -
V gene: TRBV12-5
CDR3 protein: CASGLVSGDTQYF
CDR3 DNA: TGTGCTAGTGGTTTGGTAAGCGGAGATACGCAGTATTTT

D gene: -
J gene: TRBJ2-1
CDR3 length: 17
clone size: few
V gene: TRBV7-5
CDR3 protein: CARSLVSRLARYNEQFF
CDR3 DNA: TGTGCCAGAAGCTTAGTCTCCCGACTAGCGCGATACAATGAGCAGTTCTTC

D gene: TRBD2
J gene: TRBJ2-2
CDR3 length: 17
clone size: -
V gene: TRBV7-6
CDR3 protein: CASSLDPGLTNTGELFF
CDR3 DNA: TGTGCCAGCAGCTTAGACCCGGGACTAACGAACACCGGGGAGCTGTTTTTT

D gene: -
J gene: TRBJ2-2
CDR3 length: 19
clone size: -
V gene: TRBV21-1
CDR3 protein: CASSVIVGGRVSNTGELFF
CDR3 DNA: TGTGCCAGCAGCGTTATAGTGGGCGGGAGGGTCTCGAACACCGGGGAGCTGTTTTTT

D gene: -
J gene: TRBJ1-6
CDR3 length: 13
clone size: -
V gene: TRBV2
CDR3 protein: CASARGGNSPLHF
CDR3 DNA: TGTGCCAGCGCTAGGGGAGGCAATTCACCCCTCCACTTT

D gene: TRBD1
J gene: TRBJ2-1
CDR3 length: 14
clone size: once
V gene: TRBV5-1
CDR3 protein: CASSLWDSLNEQFF
CDR3 DNA: TGCGCCAGCAGCCTATGGGACAGCCTCAATGAGCAGTTCTTC

D gene: -
J gene: TRBJ1-5
CDR3 length: 15
clone size: few
V gene: TRBV15
CDR3 protein: CATSSWGWSNQPQHF
CDR3 DNA: TGTGCCACCAGCAGCTGGGGCTGGAGCAATCAGCCCCAGCATTTT

D gene: -
J gene: TRBJ2-3
CDR3 length: 11
clone size: once
V gene: TRBV9
CDR3 protein: CASSVLGEQYF
CDR3 DNA: TGTGCCAGCAGCGTATTAGGAGAGCAGTATTTT

D gene: TRBD2
J gene: TRBJ2-5
CDR3 length: 16
clone size: -
V gene: TRBV5-1
CDR3 protein: CASSWGLAGAQETQYF
CDR3 DNA: TGCGCCAGCAGTTGGGGACTAGCGGGGGCACAAGAGACCCAGTACTTC

D gene: TRBD1
J gene: TRBJ2-7
CDR3 length: 13
clone size: once
V gene: TRBV5-1
CDR3 protein: CASSRDREGEQYF
CDR3 DNA: TGCGCCAGCAGCCGGGACAGGGAAGGTGAGCAGTACTTC

D gene: TRBD2
J gene: TRBJ2-5
CDR3 length: 16
clone size: -
V gene: TRBV4-2
CDR3 protein: CASSLGTSSNQETQYF
CDR3 DNA: TGTGCCAGCAGCCTCGGGACTAGCAGTAACCAAGAGACCCAGTACTTC

D gene: TRBD1
J gene: TRBJ1-1
CDR3 length: 19
clone size: few
V gene: TRBV10-1
CDR3 protein: CASSAQDRRVGQMNTEAFF
CDR3 DNA: TGCGCCAGCAGTGCCCAGGACAGGCGGGTCGGGCAGATGAACACTGAAGCTTTCTTT

D gene: -
J gene: TRBJ1-4
CDR3 length: 14
clone size: -
V gene: TRBV30
CDR3 protein: CAWSPGVHNEKLFF
CDR3 DNA: TGTGCCTGGAGTCCGGGGGTCCATAATGAAAAACTGTTTTTT

D gene: TRBD1
J gene: TRBJ1-5
CDR3 length: 15
clone size: -
V gene: TRBV4-2
CDR3 protein: CASSQAGTVDQPQHF
CDR3 DNA: TGTGCCAGCAGCCAAGCCGGGACAGTCGATCAGCCCCAGCATTTT

D gene: TRBD2
J gene: TRBJ2-7
CDR3 length: 15
clone size: few
V gene: TRBV6-5
CDR3 protein: CATSRLAGASYEQYF
CDR3 DNA: TGTGCCACCTCTCGTTTGGCGGGAGCATCCTACGAGCAGTACTTC

D gene: -
J gene: TRBJ2-7
CDR3 length: 19
clone size: -
V gene: TRBV30
CDR3 protein: CAWSVLVETIGGAPDEQYF
CDR3 DNA: TGTGCCTGGAGTGTGTTAGTGGAGACAATCGGTGGGGCTCCCGACGAGCAGTACTTC

D gene: TRBD2
J gene: TRBJ2-3
CDR3 length: 16
clone size: -
V gene: TRBV5-1
CDR3 protein: CASSSRTSGSTDTQYF
CDR3 DNA: TGCGCCAGCAGCTCCCGGACTAGCGGGAGCACAGATACGCAGTATTTT

D gene: -
J gene: TRBJ1-1
CDR3 length: 12
clone size: once
V gene: TRBV7-2
CDR3 protein: CASDRGGTEAFF
CDR3 DNA: TGTGCCAGCGATAGGGGCGGTACTGAAGCTTTCTTT

D gene: TRBD2
J gene: TRBJ2-1
CDR3 length: 16
clone size: -
V gene: TRBV19
CDR3 protein: CASSILAGGLYNEQFF
CDR3 DNA: TGTGCCAGTAGCATACTAGCGGGGGGCCTATACAATGAGCAGTTCTTC

D gene: -
J gene: TRBJ2-1
CDR3 length: 14
clone size: once
V gene: TRBV25-1
CDR3 protein: CASRRTPSENEQFF
CDR3 DNA: TGTGCCAGCAGACGGACACCTTCGGAAAATGAGCAGTTCTTC

D gene: TRBD1
J gene: TRBJ1-2
CDR3 length: 14
clone size: once
V gene: TRBV6-6
CDR3 protein: CASSYAGTAYGYTF
CDR3 DNA: TGTGCCAGCAGTTACGCCGGGACAGCTTATGGCTACACCTTC

D gene: -
J gene: TRBJ1-4
CDR3 length: 14
clone size: -
V gene: TRBV5-6
CDR3 protein: CASSLAGVGEKLFF
CDR3 DNA: TGTGCCAGCAGCTTGGCAGGGGTTGGTGAAAAACTGTTTTTT

D gene: -
J gene: TRBJ1-5
CDR3 length: 13
clone size: -
V gene: TRBV7-8
CDR3 protein: CASSYAGNQPQHF
CDR3 DNA: TGTGCCAGCAGCTATGCCGGTAATCAGCCCCAGCATTTT

D gene: TRBD1
J gene: TRBJ1-6
CDR3 length: 14
clone size: few
V gene: TRBV2
CDR3 protein: CASRGTVPNSPLHF
CDR3 DNA: TGTGCCAGCAGGGGGACAGTGCCGAATTCACCCCTCCACTTT

D gene: -
J gene: TRBJ1-1
CDR3 length: 13
clone size: -
V gene: TRBV27
CDR3 protein: CASILYSSGEAFF
CDR3 DNA: TGTGCCAGCATACTTTATTCGTCAGGAGAAGCTTTCTTT

D gene: -
J gene: TRBJ1-1
CDR3 length: 14
clone size: -
V gene: TRBV5-6
CDR3 protein: CASSLVGVNTEAFF
CDR3 DNA: TGTGCCAGCAGCTTGGTAGGGGTGAACACTGAAGCTTTCTTT

D gene: -
J gene: TRBJ2-7
CDR3 length: 15
clone size: -
V gene: TRBV6-5
CDR3 protein: CASRRTPKELYEQYF
CDR3 DNA: TGTGCCAGCAGAAGGACACCTAAGGAACTCTACGAGCAGTACTTC

D gene: TRBD1
J gene: TRBJ1-1
CDR3 length: 17
clone size: -
V gene: TRBV28
CDR3 protein: CASGGLGDRGFGTEAFF
CDR3 DNA: TGTGCCAGCGGGGGACTCGGGGACAGGGGTTTCGGCACTGAAGCTTTCTTT

D gene: -
J gene: TRBJ2-1
CDR3 length: 16
clone size: -
V gene: TRBV7-9
CDR3 protein: CASSLVRLVVYNEQFF
CDR3 DNA: TGTGCCAGCAGCTTAGTCCGACTAGTCGTCTACAATGAGCAGTTCTTC

D gene: -
J gene: TRBJ1-1
CDR3 length: 14
clone size: -
V gene: TRBV6-1
CDR3 protein: CASSGDPPGSEAFF
CDR3 DNA: TGTGCCAGCAGTGGAGACCCCCCCGGGTCAGAAGCTTTCTTT

D gene: -
J gene: TRBJ1-1
CDR3 length: 14
clone size: -
V gene: TRBV6-1
CDR3 protein: CASRGGPMNTEAFF
CDR3 DNA: TGTGCCAGCAGGGGGGGTCCTATGAACACTGAAGCTTTCTTT

D gene: -
J gene: TRBJ2-5
CDR3 length: 14
clone size: -
V gene: TRBV6-1
CDR3 protein: CASSFLGGRETQYF
CDR3 DNA: TGTGCCAGCAGTTTTCTCGGCGGCCGAGAGACCCAGTACTTC